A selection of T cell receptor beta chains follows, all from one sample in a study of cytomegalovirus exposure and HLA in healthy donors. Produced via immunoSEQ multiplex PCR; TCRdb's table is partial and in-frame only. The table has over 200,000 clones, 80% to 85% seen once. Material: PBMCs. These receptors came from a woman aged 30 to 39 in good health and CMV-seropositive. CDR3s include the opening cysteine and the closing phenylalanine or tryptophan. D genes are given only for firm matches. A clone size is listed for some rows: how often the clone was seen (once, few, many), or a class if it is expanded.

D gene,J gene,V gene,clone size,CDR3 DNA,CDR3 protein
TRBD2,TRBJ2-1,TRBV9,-,TGTGCCAGCAGTCAAAGCGGGGGTGAGCAGTTCTTC,CASSQSGGEQFF
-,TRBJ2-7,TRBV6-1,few,TGTGCCAGCAGTGAAGCACTGTCCCGGGACGGCTACGAGCAGTACTTC,CASSEALSRDGYEQYF
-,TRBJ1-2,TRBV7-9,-,TGTGCCAGCAGCTTGGGGACTGACAGGAGCTATGGCTACACCTTC,CASSLGTDRSYGYTF
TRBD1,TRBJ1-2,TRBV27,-,TGTGCCAGCAGTTTATCCACAGGGGGCGCGATATCGGGCTACACCTTC,CASSLSTGGAISGYTF
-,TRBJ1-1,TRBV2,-,TGTGCCAGCAGTCTTGGGAGCAAGTGGGAAGCTTTCTTT,CASSLGSKWEAFF
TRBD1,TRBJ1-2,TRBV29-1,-,TGCAGCGTTGAGATAACGGGACAGGGGTCGTTGGGCTATGGCTACACCTTC,CSVEITGQGSLGYGYTF
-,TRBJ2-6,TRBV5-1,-,TGCGCCAGCAGCCTCGAGGGGTCTGGGGCCAACGTCCTGACTTTC,CASSLEGSGANVLTF
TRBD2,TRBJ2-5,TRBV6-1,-,TGTGCCAGCACTAGCGGGGGACCAGAGACCCAGTACTTC,CASTSGGPETQYF
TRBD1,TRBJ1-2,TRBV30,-,TGTGCCTGGAGTCCCGCGGACAGGGTTAACTATGGCTACACCTTC,CAWSPADRVNYGYTF
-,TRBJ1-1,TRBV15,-,TGTGCCACCAGCAGAGATCGCGGAGGGGGGACTGAAGCTTTCTTT,CATSRDRGGGTEAFF
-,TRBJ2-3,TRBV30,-,TGTGCCTGGAGTCCTAGTTCAGATACGCAGTATTTT,CAWSPSSDTQYF
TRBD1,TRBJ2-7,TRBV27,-,TGTGCCAGCAGCCCTGGGACAGCCAATTACGAGCAGTACTTC,CASSPGTANYEQYF
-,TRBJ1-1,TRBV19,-,TGTGCCAGTAGCGACGGAATGAACACTGAAGCTTTCTTT,CASSDGMNTEAFF
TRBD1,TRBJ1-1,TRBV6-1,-,TGTGCCAGCAGTGCCTTACCGGGACAGGGGAACACTGAAGCTTTCTTT,CASSALPGQGNTEAFF
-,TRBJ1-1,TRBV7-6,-,TGTGCCAGCAGCTTAGTTCAGGGCAACACTGAAGCTTTCTTT,CASSLVQGNTEAFF
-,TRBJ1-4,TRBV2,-,TGTGCCAGCAGTGAAGTAAAACCAACTAATGAAAAACTGTTTTTT,CASSEVKPTNEKLFF
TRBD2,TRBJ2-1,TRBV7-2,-,TGTGCCAGCAGCTTGGTCCTAGCGGGAGATGGTGAGCAGTTCTTC,CASSLVLAGDGEQFF
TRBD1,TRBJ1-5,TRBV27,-,TGTGCCAGCAGTCGTATAAGACAGGGGGCTCAGCCCCAGCATTTT,CASSRIRQGAQPQHF
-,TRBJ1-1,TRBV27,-,TGTGCCAGCAGTCTGGGCCCGAACACTGAAGCTTTCTTT,CASSLGPNTEAFF
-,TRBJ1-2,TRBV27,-,TGTGCCAGCAGAGACGCAGGCCGGACCCACTATGGCTACACCTTC,CASRDAGRTHYGYTF
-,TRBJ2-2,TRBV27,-,TGTGCCAGCAAAACTTCGGGCAACACCGGGGAGCTGTTTTTT,CASKTSGNTGELFF
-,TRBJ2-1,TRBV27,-,TGTGCCAGCAGTTCATTGGGACCTTACAATGAGCAGTTCTTC,CASSSLGPYNEQFF
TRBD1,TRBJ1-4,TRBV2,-,TGTGCCAGCAGGTATGACAGGGACAAGGGGCCCGGCGAAAAACTGTTTTTT,CASRYDRDKGPGEKLFF
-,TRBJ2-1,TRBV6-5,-,TGTGCCAGCAACATTCAGCTGAGCTCCTACAATGAGCAGTTCTTC,CASNIQLSSYNEQFF
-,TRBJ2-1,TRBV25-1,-,TGTGCCAGCAGTGATACTGCTGGCGGTTCGCTAGGCGATGAGCAGTTCTTC,CASSDTAGGSLGDEQFF
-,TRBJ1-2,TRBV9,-,TGTGCCAGCAGGAGTGCTTATGGCTACACCTTC,CASRSAYGYTF
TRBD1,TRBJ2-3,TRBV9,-,TGTGCCAGCAGCGAGCGGGGGACAGGGGTCCTTAGCACAGATACGCAGTATTTT,CASSERGTGVLSTDTQYF
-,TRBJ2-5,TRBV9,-,TGTGCCAGCAGCGCCAGGATGCAAGAGACCCAGTACTTC,CASSARMQETQYF
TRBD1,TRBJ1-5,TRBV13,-,TGTGCCAGCAGCCTACAGGGGGAAGTTTTGGGTCAGCCCCAGCATTTT,CASSLQGEVLGQPQHF
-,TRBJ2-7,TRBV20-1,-,TGCAGTGCTAGCGGGATGGGGGAGCCCTACTTC,CSASGMGEPYF
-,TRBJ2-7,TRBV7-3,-,TGTGCCAGCAGCTTAGGAGTAGACTACGAGCAGTACTTC,CASSLGVDYEQYF
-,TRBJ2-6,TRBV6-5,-,TGTGCCAGCAGTTACGACAGGCCCTCTGGGGCCAACGTCCTGACTTTC,CASSYDRPSGANVLTF
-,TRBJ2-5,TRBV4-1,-,TGCGCCAGCAGCCAAGAAACAGCGCTCCAAGAGACCCAGTACTTC,CASSQETALQETQYF
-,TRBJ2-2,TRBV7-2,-,TGTGCCAGCAGCTTAGCGTTGGGCGGGGAGCTGTTTTTT,CASSLALGGELFF
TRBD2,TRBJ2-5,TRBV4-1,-,TGCGCCAGCAGCCAAGGGCTAGCGGGCGTTACGGCCCAAGAGACCCAGTACTTC,CASSQGLAGVTAQETQYF